This TCR beta chain was documented in a study of blood T cells in healthy people across ages. Primers used in a second PCR of about 7 to 11 cycles were a sample-barcoded 5' primer and a J-beta primer mix. Each CDR3 protein gets one entry after TCRdb re-called the 5' RACE reads with MiXCR. The sample has about 1 million distinct CDR3 sequences, 40% to 50% seen once. In its sample, this clonotype was seen a few times. Trimming took off 5 bases at V and 14 bases at J, with 18 bases between the two ends. CDR3 size: 13 residues. This chain uses TRBV12-3 or TRBV12-4 with TRBJ1-4, with unresolved D. The TCR was taken from a woman in her sixties in good health. Sequenced sample: blood. CDR3 amino acids: CASSVGTASALFF. DNA of the CDR3: TGTGCCAGCAGTGTTGGTACAGCTAGCGCCCTGTTTTTT.